This TCR beta chain was identified in a study of blood T cell repertoires in COVID-19. Between the trimmed V and J ends, which lost 0 bases and 0 bases, there was a span of 9 bases. The CDR3 extends over 16 amino acids. Germline loops: CDR1 SGHVS, CDR2 FNYEAQ. Assay used: immunoSEQ multiplex PCR; TCRdb lists only in-frame clones, some missing. The table records 31,000 or so clones, roughly nine tenths of them present only once. The chain combines TRBV7-6 with TRBJ1-3; D may be TRBD1 (6 bases). This receptor was identified in a man aged 80 or over with acute or convalescent COVID-19. The sample taken for sequencing was peripheral blood. The CDR3 DNA reads as TGTGCCAGCAGCTTAGCGCGGACAGACTCTGGAAACACCATATATTTT. Amino acid sequence: CASSLARTDSGNTIYF.